A selection of T cell receptor beta chains follows, all from one sample in a study of shared clonotypes between healthy human individuals. Data came from immunoSEQ multiplex PCR; TCRdb stores just in-frame clones and leaves some out. Of hundreds of thousands of clones listed, around 97% are singletons. Sequencing was performed on naive CD4+ T cells sorted from blood. These receptor sequences come from a woman in her twenties or thirties in good health. CDR3s include the opening cysteine and the closing phenylalanine or tryptophan. Each record gives: clone size, J gene, V gene, D gene, CDR3 protein, CDR3 DNA. The D gene is left open where the match is weak. Size tells how often a clone was seen (once, few, many) or the class of an expanded clone, and some rows leave it out.

.,TRBJ1-2,TRBV5-1,TRBD1,CASSASTGGAEGYTF,TGCGCCAGCAGCGCCTCAACAGGGGGCGCGGAAGGCTACACCTTC
once,TRBJ1-1,TRBV21-1,.,CARGSKDTEAFF,TGTGCCAGGGGGAGCAAGGACACTGAAGCTTTCTTT
.,TRBJ2-1,TRBV20-1,.,CSARTQGGQFF,TGCAGTGCTAGAACCCAGGGGGGGCAGTTCTTC
.,TRBJ2-2,TRBV4-2,.,CASSQEAGPGAGELFF,TGTGCCAGCAGCCAAGAGGCCGGCCCAGGGGCCGGGGAGCTGTTTTTT
.,TRBJ2-7,TRBV27,.,CASSLVSDISYEQYF,TGTGCCAGCAGTTTAGTTTCGGACATTTCCTACGAGCAGTACTTC
.,TRBJ1-4,TRBV6-6,.,CASSESEGDEKLFF,TGTGCCAGCAGCGAATCGGAGGGCGATGAAAAACTGTTTTTT
.,TRBJ2-7,TRBV7-2,TRBD2,CASSSEVYLAGGSYEQYF,TGTGCCAGCAGCTCCGAAGTTTATCTAGCGGGAGGTTCTTACGAGCAGTACTTC
once,TRBJ1-2,TRBV18,.,CASSPTPGSGYTF,TGTGCCAGCTCACCAACCCCAGGGAGTGGCTACACCTTC
.,TRBJ2-3,TRBV28,TRBD1,CASSLDLGTGRTDTQYF,TGTGCCAGCAGTTTGGACCTCGGGACAGGGAGAACAGATACGCAGTATTTT
.,TRBJ2-5,TRBV13,TRBD2,CASSSGSGTQYF,TGTGCCAGCAGCAGCGGGAGTGGGACCCAGTACTTC
.,TRBJ1-2,TRBV7-8,.,CASSLAVSGRAYEGYTF,TGTGCCAGCAGCTTAGCGGTGAGCGGGAGAGCTTATGAGGGCTACACCTTC
once,TRBJ1-2,TRBV5-4,.,CASSLLGGTYGYTF,TGTGCCAGCAGCTTGCTCGGGGGGACTTATGGCTACACCTTC
.,TRBJ2-7,TRBV14,.,CASSPRTAGEQYF,TGTGCCAGCAGCCCCCGGACTGCCGGCGAGCAGTACTTC
.,TRBJ2-3,TRBV7-8,.,CASSFSSWGYGTDTQYF,TGTGCCAGCAGCTTCTCCTCTTGGGGTTACGGCACAGATACGCAGTATTTT
.,TRBJ2-6,TRBV7-9,.,CASSLAPGANVLTF,TGTGCCAGCAGCTTAGCCCCTGGGGCCAACGTCCTGACTTTC
.,TRBJ2-5,TRBV28,TRBD1,CASSSGTAQETQYF,TGTGCCAGCAGTTCCGGGACAGCCCAAGAGACCCAGTACTTC
.,TRBJ2-1,TRBV9,TRBD2,CASTRTSGRFNEQFF,TGTGCCAGCACCCGGACTAGCGGGAGATTCAATGAGCAGTTCTTC
.,TRBJ1-3,TRBV19,.,CASNFASAIGNTIYF,TGTGCCAGTAATTTCGCATCAGCTATCGGAAACACCATATATTTT
.,TRBJ2-7,TRBV6-5,TRBD1,CASRTAGGLNEQYF,TGTGCCAGCCGGACCGCAGGGGGTTTGAACGAGCAGTACTTC
.,TRBJ2-2,TRBV7-6,TRBD2,CASRRTGGRAVAGELFF,TGTGCCAGCAGGCGTACCGGCGGGAGGGCGGTCGCCGGGGAGCTGTTTTTT
.,TRBJ2-1,TRBV7-3,.,CASSRLGGEQFF,TGTGCCAGCAGCCGTCTCGGGGGTGAGCAGTTCTTC
.,TRBJ1-3,TRBV28,TRBD1,CASSTGTSGNTIYF,TGTGCCAGCTCGACAGGGACCTCTGGAAACACCATATATTTT
.,TRBJ2-2,TRBV10-3,.,CAIRSGRDGELFF,TGTGCCATCAGATCAGGGCGGGACGGGGAGCTGTTTTTT
.,TRBJ2-7,TRBV2,TRBD2,CASRQSGTYEQYF,TGTGCCAGCAGACAGAGCGGGACCTACGAGCAGTACTTC
.,TRBJ2-3,TRBV9,.,CASSVGVSDTDTQYF,TGTGCCAGCAGCGTCGGGGTTAGCGACACAGATACGCAGTATTTT
.,TRBJ2-3,TRBV5-8,.,CASSFGLTIFTDTQYF,TGTGCCAGCAGCTTTGGGCTGACAATTTTCACAGATACGCAGTATTTT
.,TRBJ2-7,TRBV5-1,.,CASSLVLASSYEQYF,TGCGCCAGCAGCTTGGTCCTAGCGAGCTCCTACGAGCAGTACTTC
.,TRBJ2-6,TRBV7-3,.,CASSLNWAGDSGANVLTF,TGTGCCAGCAGCTTAAACTGGGCTGGGGACTCTGGGGCCAACGTCCTGACTTTC
.,TRBJ2-6,TRBV5-1,TRBD2,CASSLRLAGSGANVLTF,TGCGCCAGCAGCTTGCGACTAGCGGGCTCTGGGGCCAACGTCCTGACTTTC
.,TRBJ1-2,TRBV28,.,CASSLAHAGRGYTF,TGTGCCAGCAGTTTAGCACACGCTGGGAGGGGCTACACCTTC
.,TRBJ1-3,TRBV19,.,CASSRRQGSSGNTIYF,TGTGCCAGTAGTAGACGTCAGGGAAGCTCTGGAAACACCATATATTTT
.,TRBJ2-3,TRBV9,.,CASSVGEDPGVDTQYF,TGTGCCAGCAGCGTCGGTGAGGACCCAGGGGTCGATACGCAGTATTTT
.,TRBJ2-1,TRBV19,.,CASSGQAAGTTYNEQFF,TGTGCCAGTAGTGGGCAGGCAGCCGGGACAACCTACAATGAGCAGTTCTTC
once,TRBJ2-7,TRBV5-1,TRBD2,CASSTPGGTHEQYF,TGCGCCAGCAGCACCCCGGGAGGGACCCACGAGCAGTACTTC
.,TRBJ1-1,TRBV6-5,TRBD1,CASSSLTGGGTEAFF,TGTGCCAGCAGTTCACTAACAGGGGGCGGCACTGAAGCTTTCTTT
once,TRBJ2-5,TRBV28,.,CASSFDLVGQNF,TGTGCCAGCAGTTTCGATCTTGTAGGACAGAACTTC
.,TRBJ2-1,TRBV6-5,TRBD2,CASSYSPSGADNEQFF,TGTGCCAGCAGTTACTCTCCTAGCGGGGCTGACAATGAGCAGTTCTTC
.,TRBJ2-3,TRBV4-2,TRBD2,CASSQDWRLAGDPDTQYF,TGTGCCAGCAGCCAAGATTGGCGACTAGCGGGAGACCCAGATACGCAGTATTTT
.,TRBJ2-7,TRBV2,TRBD2,CASTGPFSGSFVHEQYF,TGTGCCAGCACTGGACCCTTTAGCGGGAGTTTTGTCCACGAGCAGTACTTC
.,TRBJ1-1,TRBV5-4,.,CASSLVGGLDTEAFF,TGTGCCAGCAGCTTGGTCGGAGGGTTGGACACTGAAGCTTTCTTT
.,TRBJ1-2,TRBV5-4,.,CASSPDSNYGYTF,TGTGCCAGCAGCCCCGACAGTAACTATGGCTACACCTTC
.,TRBJ1-6,TRBV28,TRBD1,CASSLQGARNSPLHF,TGTGCCAGCAGTCTCCAGGGGGCGCGAAATTCACCCCTCCACTTT
.,TRBJ1-1,TRBV6-5,.,CASSSGVVTEAFF,TGTGCCAGCAGTTCCGGGGTAGTCACTGAAGCTTTCTTT
once,TRBJ1-6,TRBV7-9,.,CASSLGQTLNSPLHF,TGTGCCAGCAGCTTAGGGCAGACCCTCAATTCACCCCTCCACTTT
.,TRBJ1-2,TRBV2,TRBD1,CASGFRQGGYGYTF,TGTGCCAGCGGGTTCCGACAGGGAGGCTATGGCTACACCTTC
.,TRBJ2-3,TRBV2,TRBD2,CASSLRLAGGHALTDTQYF,TGTGCCAGCAGCTTACGACTAGCGGGAGGGCACGCTTTAACAGATACGCAGTATTTT
.,TRBJ1-2,TRBV7-8,.,CASSLRGTLNYGYTF,TGTGCCAGCAGCTTGAGGGGGACTTTGAACTATGGCTACACCTTC
.,TRBJ2-2,TRBV28,TRBD1,CASSPGQWGKVTGELFF,TGTGCCAGCAGCCCGGGACAGTGGGGGAAGGTCACCGGGGAGCTGTTTTTT
.,TRBJ1-2,TRBV28,.,CASSAPGGYTF,TGTGCCAGCAGCGCCCCTGGGGGCTACACCTTC
.,TRBJ2-2,TRBV28,.,CASSLLAGELFF,TGTGCCAGCAGCCTACTAGCCGGGGAGCTGTTTTTT